This T cell receptor beta chain was captured in a study of control samples from healthy donors and cancer patients. Clones were read by immunoSEQ multiplex PCR, and TCRdb kept only the in-frame ones, dropping some. This sample has 130,000 or so clones, with around 94% found just once. The germline V and J ends were trimmed by 8 bases and 3 bases, with 16 bases remaining between them. This CDR3 spans 15 amino acids. CDR1 and CDR2 (germline): MGHDK, SYGVNS. The chain links TRBV25-1 to TRBJ2-2, with unresolved D. This sequence originates from a middle-aged man in good health. Sequenced material: blood. CDR3 sequence: CASGSTLTDTGELFF. The CDR3 coding sequence is TGTGCCAGCGGATCTACTCTGACGGACACCGGGGAGCTGTTTTTT.